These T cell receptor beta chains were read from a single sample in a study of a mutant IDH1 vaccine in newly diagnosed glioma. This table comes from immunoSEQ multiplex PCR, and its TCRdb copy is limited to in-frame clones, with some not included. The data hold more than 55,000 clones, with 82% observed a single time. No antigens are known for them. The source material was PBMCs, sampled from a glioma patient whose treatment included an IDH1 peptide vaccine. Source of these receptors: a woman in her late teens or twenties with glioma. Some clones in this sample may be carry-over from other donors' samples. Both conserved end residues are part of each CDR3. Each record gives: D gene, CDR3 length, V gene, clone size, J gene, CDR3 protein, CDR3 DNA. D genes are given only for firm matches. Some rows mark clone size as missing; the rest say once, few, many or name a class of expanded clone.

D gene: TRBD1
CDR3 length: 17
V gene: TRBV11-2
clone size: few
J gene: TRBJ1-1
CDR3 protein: CASSWRDWDRGDTEAFF
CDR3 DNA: TGTGCCAGCAGCTGGCGGGATTGGGACAGGGGGGACACTGAAGCTTTCTTT

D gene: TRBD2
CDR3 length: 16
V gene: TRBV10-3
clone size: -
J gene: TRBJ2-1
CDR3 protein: CAISESRTSGADEQFF
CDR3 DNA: TGTGCCATCAGTGAGTCGCGGACTAGCGGGGCCGATGAGCAGTTCTTC

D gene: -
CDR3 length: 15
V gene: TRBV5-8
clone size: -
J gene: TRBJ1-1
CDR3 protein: CASSVSGPRNTEAFF
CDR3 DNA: TGTGCCAGCAGCGTGTCCGGGCCTCGTAACACTGAAGCTTTCTTT

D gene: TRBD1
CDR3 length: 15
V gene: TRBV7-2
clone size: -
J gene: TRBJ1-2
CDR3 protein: CASSFRDSPMYGYTF
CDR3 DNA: TGTGCCAGCAGCTTCAGGGACAGTCCAATGTATGGCTACACCTTC

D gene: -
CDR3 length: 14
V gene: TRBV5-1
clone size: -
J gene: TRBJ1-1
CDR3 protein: CASSLVQLNTEAFF
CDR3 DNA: TGCGCCAGCAGCTTGGTGCAGCTGAACACTGAAGCTTTCTTT

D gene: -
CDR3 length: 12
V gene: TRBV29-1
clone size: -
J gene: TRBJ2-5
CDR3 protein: CSASRGQETQYF
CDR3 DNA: TGCAGCGCCTCGCGGGGACAAGAGACCCAGTACTTC

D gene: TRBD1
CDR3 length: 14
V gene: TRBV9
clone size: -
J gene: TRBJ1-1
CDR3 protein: CASSGTGVGTEAFF
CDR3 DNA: TGTGCCAGCAGCGGTACAGGGGTCGGGACTGAAGCTTTCTTT

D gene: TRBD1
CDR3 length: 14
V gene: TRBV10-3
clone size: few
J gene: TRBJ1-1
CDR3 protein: CATSNRGSDTEAFF
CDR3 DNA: TGTGCCACATCAAACAGGGGGTCCGACACTGAAGCTTTCTTT

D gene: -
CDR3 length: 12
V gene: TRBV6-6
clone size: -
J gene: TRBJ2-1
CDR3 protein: CASSRRPNEQFF
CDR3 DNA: TGTGCCAGCAGTCGACGGCCCAATGAGCAGTTCTTC

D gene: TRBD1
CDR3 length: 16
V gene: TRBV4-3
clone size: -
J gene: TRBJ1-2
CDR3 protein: CASSQGTGSSNYGYTF
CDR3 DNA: TGCGCCAGCAGCCAAGGGACAGGTTCATCTAACTATGGCTACACCTTC

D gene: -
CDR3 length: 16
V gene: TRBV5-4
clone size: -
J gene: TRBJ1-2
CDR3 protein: CASSLVGLAEGYGYTF
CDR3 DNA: TGTGCCAGCAGCTTGGTCGGGTTGGCAGAAGGCTATGGCTACACCTTC

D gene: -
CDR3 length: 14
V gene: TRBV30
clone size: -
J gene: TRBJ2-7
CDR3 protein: CAWDPGTSVHEQYF
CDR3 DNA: TGTGCCTGGGATCCGGGGACCTCGGTCCACGAGCAGTACTTC

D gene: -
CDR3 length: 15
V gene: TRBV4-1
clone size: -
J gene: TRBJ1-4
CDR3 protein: CASSQDGQSNEKLFF
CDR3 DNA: TGCGCCAGCAGCCAAGATGGACAGTCTAATGAAAAACTGTTTTTT

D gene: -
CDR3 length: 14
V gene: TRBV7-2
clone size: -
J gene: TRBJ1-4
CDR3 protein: CASSLKIGGEKLFF
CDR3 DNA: TGTGCCAGCAGCTTAAAAATAGGGGGTGAAAAACTGTTTTTT

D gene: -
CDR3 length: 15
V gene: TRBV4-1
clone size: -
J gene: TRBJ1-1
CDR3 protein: CASSQLHGSNTEAFF
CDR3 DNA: TGCGCCAGCAGCCAACTGCACGGATCGAACACTGAAGCTTTCTTT

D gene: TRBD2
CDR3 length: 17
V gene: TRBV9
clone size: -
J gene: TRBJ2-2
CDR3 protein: CASSVDLAGGPRGELFF
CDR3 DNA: TGTGCCAGCAGCGTAGATCTAGCGGGAGGGCCGCGGGGGGAGCTGTTTTTT

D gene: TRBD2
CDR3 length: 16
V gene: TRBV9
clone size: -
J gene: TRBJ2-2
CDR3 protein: CASSFSGGARTGELFF
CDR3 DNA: TGTGCCAGCAGCTTTTCCGGGGGGGCCCGTACCGGGGAGCTGTTTTTT

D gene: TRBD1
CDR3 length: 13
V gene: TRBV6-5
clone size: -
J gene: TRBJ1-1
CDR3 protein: CASSRDRNTEAFF
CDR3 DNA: TGTGCCAGCAGTCGGGACAGGAACACTGAAGCTTTCTTT

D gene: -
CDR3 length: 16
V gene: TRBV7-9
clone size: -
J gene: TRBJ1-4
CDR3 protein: CASSSREGGANEKLFF
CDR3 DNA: TGTGCCAGCAGCTCTAGAGAGGGGGGAGCTAATGAAAAACTGTTTTTT

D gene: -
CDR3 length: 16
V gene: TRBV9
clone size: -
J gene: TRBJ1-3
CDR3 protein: CASSEQGSFSGNTIYF
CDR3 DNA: TGTGCCAGCAGCGAACAAGGGTCCTTCTCTGGAAACACCATATATTTT

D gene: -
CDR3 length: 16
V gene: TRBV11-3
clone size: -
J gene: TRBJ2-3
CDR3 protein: CASSANGDRGANTQYF
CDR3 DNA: TGTGCCAGCAGCGCCAATGGGGACCGCGGAGCGAATACGCAGTATTTT

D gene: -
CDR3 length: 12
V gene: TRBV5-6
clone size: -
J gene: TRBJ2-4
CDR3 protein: CASSLPGNIQYF
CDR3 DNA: TGTGCCAGCAGCTTGCCAGGAAACATTCAGTACTTC

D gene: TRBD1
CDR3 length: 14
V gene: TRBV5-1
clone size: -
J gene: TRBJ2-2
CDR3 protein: CASSSGQGAGELFF
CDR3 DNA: TGCGCCAGCAGCTCAGGACAGGGGGCCGGGGAGCTGTTTTTT

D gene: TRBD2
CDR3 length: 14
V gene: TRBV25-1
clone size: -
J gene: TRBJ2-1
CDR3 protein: CASRGTSGMNEQFF
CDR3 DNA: TGTGCCAGCAGGGGGACTAGCGGGATGAATGAGCAGTTCTTC

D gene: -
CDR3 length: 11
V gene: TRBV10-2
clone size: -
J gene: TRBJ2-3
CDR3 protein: CASSEVDTQYF
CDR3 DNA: TGCGCCAGCAGTGAGGTAGATACGCAGTATTTT

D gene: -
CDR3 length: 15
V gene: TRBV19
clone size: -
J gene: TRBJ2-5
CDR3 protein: CASRLAGNGVETQYF
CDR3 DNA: TGTGCCAGTAGATTGGCAGGGAACGGGGTAGAGACCCAGTACTTC

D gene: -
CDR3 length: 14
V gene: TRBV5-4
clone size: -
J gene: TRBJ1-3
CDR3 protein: CASSLKGPGNTIYF
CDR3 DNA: TGTGCCAGCAGCTTAAAGGGGCCTGGAAACACCATATATTTT

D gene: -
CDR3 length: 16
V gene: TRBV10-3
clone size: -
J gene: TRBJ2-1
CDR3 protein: CAISKSLAAPGNEQFF
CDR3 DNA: TGTGCCATCAGTAAGTCCTTAGCGGCGCCTGGCAATGAGCAGTTCTTC

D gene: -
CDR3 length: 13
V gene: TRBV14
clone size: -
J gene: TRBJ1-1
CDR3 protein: CASSRTGNTEAFF
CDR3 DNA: TGTGCCAGCAGCCGCACAGGTAACACTGAAGCCTTCTTT